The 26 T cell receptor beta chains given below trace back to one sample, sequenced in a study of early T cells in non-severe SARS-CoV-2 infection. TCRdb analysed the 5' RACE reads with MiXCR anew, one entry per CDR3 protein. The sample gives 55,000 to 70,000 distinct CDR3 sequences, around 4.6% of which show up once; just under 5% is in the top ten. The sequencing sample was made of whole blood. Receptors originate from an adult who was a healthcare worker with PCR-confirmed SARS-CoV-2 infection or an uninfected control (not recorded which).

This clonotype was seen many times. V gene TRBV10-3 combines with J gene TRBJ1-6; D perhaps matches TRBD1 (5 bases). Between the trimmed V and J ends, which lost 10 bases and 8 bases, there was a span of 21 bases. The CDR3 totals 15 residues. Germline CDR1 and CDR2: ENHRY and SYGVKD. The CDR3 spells CATLGGLRGDSPLHF. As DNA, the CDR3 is TGTGCCACCCTCGGGGGACTCCGAGGAGATTCACCCCTCCACTTT.

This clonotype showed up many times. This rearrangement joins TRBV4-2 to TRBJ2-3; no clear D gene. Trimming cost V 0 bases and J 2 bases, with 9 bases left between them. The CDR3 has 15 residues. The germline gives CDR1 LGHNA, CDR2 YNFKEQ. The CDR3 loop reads CASSQEWVATDTQYF. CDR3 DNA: TGTGCCAGCAGCCAAGAATGGGTAGCCACAGATACGCAGTATTTT.

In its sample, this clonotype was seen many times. CDR3 protein: CSANRDVGASEQYF. CDR3 sequence (DNA): TGCAGTGCGAACCGGGACGTTGGGGCGTCCGAGCAGTACTTC. The chain couples TRBV20-1 to TRBJ2-7, with D perhaps assigned TRBD1 or TRBD2 (5 bases each). The V end lost 6 bases, the J end lost 6 bases, and 21 bases lay between the germline ends. CDR3 length: 14 residues. In germline, CDR1 is DFQATT, CDR2 SNEGSKA (reference sequence).

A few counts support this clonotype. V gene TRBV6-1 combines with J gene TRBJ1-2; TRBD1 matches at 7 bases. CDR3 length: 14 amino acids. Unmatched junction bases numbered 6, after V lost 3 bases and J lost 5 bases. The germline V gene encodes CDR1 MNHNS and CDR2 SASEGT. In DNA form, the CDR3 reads TGTGCCAGCAGTGAGTCCGGGACAGATTATGGCTACACCTTC. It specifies CASSESGTDYGYTF.

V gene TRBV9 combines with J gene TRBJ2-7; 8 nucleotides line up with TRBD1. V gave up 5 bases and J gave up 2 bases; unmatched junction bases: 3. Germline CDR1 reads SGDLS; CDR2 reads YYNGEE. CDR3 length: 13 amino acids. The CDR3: CASSLTGAYEQYF. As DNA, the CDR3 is TGTGCCAGCAGTTTGACAGGGGCCTACGAGCAGTACTTC.

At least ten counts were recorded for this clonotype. The CDR3 DNA is TGTGCCAGCGGGGTCAGTCCGGTTAGCGGGAGTACTGATACGCAGTATTTT. Translated: CASGVSPVSGSTDTQYF. This chain uses TRBV6-5 with TRBJ2-3; 9 nucleotides match TRBD2. Germline V CDR1 and CDR2: MNHEY, SVGAGI. This CDR3 has 17 residues. The ends lost 8 bases at V and 6 bases at J; junction bases unmatched: 18.

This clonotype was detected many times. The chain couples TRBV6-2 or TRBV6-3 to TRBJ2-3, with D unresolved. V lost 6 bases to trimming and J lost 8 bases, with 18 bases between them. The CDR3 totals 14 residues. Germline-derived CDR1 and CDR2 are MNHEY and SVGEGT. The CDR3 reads CASSLSAVVGTQYF. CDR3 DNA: TGTGCCAGCAGCCTAAGCGCTGTGGTTGGTACGCAGTATTTT.

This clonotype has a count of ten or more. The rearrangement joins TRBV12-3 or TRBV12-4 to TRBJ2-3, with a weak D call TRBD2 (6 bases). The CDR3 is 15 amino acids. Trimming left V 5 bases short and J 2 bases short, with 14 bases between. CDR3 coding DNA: TGTGCCAGCAGTCCGCAAACGGGAGCCACAGATACGCAGTATTTT. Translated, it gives CASSPQTGATDTQYF.

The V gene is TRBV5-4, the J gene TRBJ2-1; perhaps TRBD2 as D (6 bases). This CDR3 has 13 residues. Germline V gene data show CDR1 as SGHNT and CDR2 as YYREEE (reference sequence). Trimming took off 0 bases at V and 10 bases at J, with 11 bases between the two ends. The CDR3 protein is CASSLGGTPEQFF. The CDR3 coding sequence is TGTGCCAGCAGCTTGGGAGGGACTCCCGAGCAGTTCTTC.

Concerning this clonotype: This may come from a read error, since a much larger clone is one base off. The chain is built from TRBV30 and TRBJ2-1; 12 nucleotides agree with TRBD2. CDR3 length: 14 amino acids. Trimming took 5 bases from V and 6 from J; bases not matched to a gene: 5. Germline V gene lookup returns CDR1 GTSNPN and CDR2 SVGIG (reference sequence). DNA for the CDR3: TGTGCCTGGGGACTAGCGGGGCGGCCCAATGAGCAGTTCTTC. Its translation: CAWGLAGRPNEQFF. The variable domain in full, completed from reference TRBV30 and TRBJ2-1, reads SQTIHQWPATLVQPVGSPLSLECTVEGTSNPNLYWYRQAAGRGLQLLFYSVGIGQISSEVPQNLSASRPQDRQFILSSKKLLLSDSGFYLCAWGLAGRPNEQFFGPGTRLTVL.

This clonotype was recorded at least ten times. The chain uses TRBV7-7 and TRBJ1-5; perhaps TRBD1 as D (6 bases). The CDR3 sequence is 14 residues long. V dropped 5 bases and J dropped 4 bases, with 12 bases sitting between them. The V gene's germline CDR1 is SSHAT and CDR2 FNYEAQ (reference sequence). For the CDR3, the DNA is TGTGCCAGCAGCCCTAGGGGGGGTAATCAGCCCCAGCATTTT. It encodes CASSPRGGNQPQHF.

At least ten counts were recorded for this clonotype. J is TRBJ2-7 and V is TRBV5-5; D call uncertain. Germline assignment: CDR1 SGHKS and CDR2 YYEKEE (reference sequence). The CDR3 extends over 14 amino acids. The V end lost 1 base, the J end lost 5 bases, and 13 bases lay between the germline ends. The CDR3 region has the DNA TGTGCCAGCAGCTTGCTGGCCAGTACCCACGAGCAGTACTTC. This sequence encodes CASSLLASTHEQYF.

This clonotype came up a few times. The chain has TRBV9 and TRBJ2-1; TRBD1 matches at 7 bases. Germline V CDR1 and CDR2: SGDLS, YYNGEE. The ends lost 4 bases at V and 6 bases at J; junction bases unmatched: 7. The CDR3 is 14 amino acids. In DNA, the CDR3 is TGTGCCAGCAGCCCTCGACAGGGAAGCAATGAGCAGTTCTTC. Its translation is CASSPRQGSNEQFF.

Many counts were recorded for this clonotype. The CDR3, as DNA: TGTGCCAGCAGCGAGACGGCAACTCTTAACTATGGCTACACCTTC. It codes for CASSETATLNYGYTF. This chain joins TRBV7-9 and TRBJ1-2, with unresolved D. Deletions cut 5 bases from V and 1 base from J, with 14 bases between. CDR3 length: 15 residues. Per germline, CDR1 SEHNR and CDR2 FQNEAQ (reference sequence). Supplemented by reference TRBV7-9 and TRBJ1-2, the full variable domain reads DTGVSQNPRHKITKRGQNVTFRCDPISEHNRLYWYRQTLGQGPEFLTYFQNEAQLEKSRLLSDRFSAERPKGSFSTLEIQRTEQGDSAMYLCASSETATLNYGYTFGSGTRLTVV.

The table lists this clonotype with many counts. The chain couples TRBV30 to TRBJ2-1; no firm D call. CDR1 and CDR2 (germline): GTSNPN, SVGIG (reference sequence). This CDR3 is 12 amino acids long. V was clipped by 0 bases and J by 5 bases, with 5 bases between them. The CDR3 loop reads CAWSVFNNEQFF. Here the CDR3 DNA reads TGTGCCTGGAGTGTCTTCAACAATGAGCAGTTCTTC. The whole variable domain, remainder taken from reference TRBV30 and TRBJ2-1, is SQTIHQWPATLVQPVGSPLSLECTVEGTSNPNLYWYRQAAGRGLQLLFYSVGIGQISSEVPQNLSASRPQDRQFILSSKKLLLSDSGFYLCAWSVFNNEQFFGPGTRLTVL.

In nucleotides, the CDR3 is TGTGCCAGCACCTCCGGGACCACGATCCAAGAGACCCAGTACTTC. As protein: CASTSGTTIQETQYF. The V and J genes are TRBV2 and TRBJ2-5; the D gene could be TRBD1 or TRBD2 (5 bases each). CDR1 and CDR2 from the germline V gene are SNHLY and FYNNEI. The CDR3 is 15 amino acids. V was cut by 7 bases and J by 1 base, with 16 bases left in between.

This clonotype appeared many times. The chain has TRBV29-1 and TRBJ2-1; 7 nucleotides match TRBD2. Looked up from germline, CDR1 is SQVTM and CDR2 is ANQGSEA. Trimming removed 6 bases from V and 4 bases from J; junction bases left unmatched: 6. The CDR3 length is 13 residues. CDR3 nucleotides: TGCAGCGTACTGGGGGGAGGGTACAATGAGCAGTTCTTC. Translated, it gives CSVLGGGYNEQFF.

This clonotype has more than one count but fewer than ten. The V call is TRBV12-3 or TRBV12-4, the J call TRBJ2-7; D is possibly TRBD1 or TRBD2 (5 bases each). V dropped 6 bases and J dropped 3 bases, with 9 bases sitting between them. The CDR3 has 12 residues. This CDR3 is CASSGAVYEQYF. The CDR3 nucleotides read TGTGCCAGCAGCGGGGCGGTCTACGAGCAGTACTTC.

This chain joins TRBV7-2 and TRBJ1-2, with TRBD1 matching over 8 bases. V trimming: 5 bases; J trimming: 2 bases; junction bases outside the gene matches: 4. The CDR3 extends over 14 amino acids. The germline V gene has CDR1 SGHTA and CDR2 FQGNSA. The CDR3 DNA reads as TGTGCCAGCAGCATGGGACAGGTCAACTATGGCTACACCTTC. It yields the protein CASSMGQVNYGYTF.

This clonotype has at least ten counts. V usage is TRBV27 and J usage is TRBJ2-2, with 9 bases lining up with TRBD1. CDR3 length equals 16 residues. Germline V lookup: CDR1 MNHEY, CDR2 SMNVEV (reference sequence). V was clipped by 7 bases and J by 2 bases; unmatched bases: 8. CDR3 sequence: CASTPSGQGNTGELFF. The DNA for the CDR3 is TGTGCCAGCACCCCGTCGGGACAGGGTAACACCGGGGAGCTGTTTTTT.

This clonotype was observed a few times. CDR3: CASSTPGGTEAFF. CDR3 in DNA: TGTGCCAGCAGTACTCCTGGGGGTACTGAAGCTTTCTTT. The chain links TRBV28 to TRBJ1-1; TRBD1 might be the D (5 bases). CDR3 length equals 13 residues. The V gene's germline CDR1 is MDHEN and CDR2 SYDVKM. V was trimmed by 5 bases and J by 5 bases, leaving 12 bases between them.

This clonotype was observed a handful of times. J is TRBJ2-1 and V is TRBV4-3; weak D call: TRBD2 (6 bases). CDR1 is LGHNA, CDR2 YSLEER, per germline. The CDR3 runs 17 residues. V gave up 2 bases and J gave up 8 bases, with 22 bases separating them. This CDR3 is CASSQRLVGDSHHEQFF. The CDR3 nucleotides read TGCGCCAGCAGCCAAAGGCTAGTAGGGGACTCTCACCATGAGCAGTTCTTC.

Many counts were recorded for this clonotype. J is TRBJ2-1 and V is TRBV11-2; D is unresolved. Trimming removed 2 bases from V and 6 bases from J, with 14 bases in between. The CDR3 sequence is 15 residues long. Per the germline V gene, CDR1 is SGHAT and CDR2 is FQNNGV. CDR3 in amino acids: CASSLSGQKANEQFF. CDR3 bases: TGTGCCAGCAGCTTATCCGGCCAGAAGGCCAATGAGCAGTTCTTC.

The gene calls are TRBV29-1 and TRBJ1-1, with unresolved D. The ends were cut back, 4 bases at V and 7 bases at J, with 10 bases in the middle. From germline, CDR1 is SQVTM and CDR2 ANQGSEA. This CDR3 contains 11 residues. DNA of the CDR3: TGCAGCGTTGTGGGTCAAATTGAAGCTTTCTTT. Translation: CSVVGQIEAFF.

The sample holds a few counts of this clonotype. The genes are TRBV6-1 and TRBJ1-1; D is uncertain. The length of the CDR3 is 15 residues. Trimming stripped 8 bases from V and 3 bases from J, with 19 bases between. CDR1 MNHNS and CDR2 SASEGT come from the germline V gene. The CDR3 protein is CASYTHIQRHTEAFF. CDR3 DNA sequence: TGTGCCAGCTACACCCATATTCAGAGACACACTGAAGCTTTCTTT.

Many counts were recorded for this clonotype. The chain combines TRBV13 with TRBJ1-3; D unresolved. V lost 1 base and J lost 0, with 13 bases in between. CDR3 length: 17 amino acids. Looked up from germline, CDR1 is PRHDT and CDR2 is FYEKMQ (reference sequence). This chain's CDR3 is CASSLVRAASSGNTIYF. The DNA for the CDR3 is TGTGCCAGCAGCTTAGTAAGGGCAGCGAGCTCTGGAAACACCATATATTTT.